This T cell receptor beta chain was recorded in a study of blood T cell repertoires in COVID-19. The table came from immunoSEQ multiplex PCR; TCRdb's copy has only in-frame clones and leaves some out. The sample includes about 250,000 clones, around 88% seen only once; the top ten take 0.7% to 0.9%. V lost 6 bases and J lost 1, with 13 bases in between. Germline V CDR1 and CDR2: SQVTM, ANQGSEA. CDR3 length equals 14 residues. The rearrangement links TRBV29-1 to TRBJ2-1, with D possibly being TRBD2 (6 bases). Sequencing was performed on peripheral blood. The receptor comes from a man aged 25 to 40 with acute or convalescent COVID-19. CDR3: CSVVGGESYNEQFF. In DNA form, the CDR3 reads TGCAGCGTCGTTGGCGGGGAATCCTACAATGAGCAGTTCTTC.